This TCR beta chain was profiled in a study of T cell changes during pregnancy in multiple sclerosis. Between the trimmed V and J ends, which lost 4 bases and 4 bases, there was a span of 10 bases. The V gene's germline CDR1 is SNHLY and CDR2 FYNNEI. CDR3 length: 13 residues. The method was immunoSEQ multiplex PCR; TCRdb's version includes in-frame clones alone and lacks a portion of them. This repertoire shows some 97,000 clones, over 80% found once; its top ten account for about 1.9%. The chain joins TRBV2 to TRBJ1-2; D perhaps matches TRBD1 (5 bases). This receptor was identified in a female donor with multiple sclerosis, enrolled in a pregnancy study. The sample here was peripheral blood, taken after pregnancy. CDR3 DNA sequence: TGTGCCAGCAGTGCCCAGGGTCGCTATGGCTACACCTTC. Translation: CASSAQGRYGYTF.